Each of the 5 T cell receptor beta chains below was sequenced from the same sample in a study of blood T cell repertoires in COVID-19 (dated by TCRdb to about 2020). The receptor library was made with the immunoSEQ multiplex PCR assay. Here the immuneACCESS table is served through TCRdb, limited to in-frame sequences with V and J called. Missing clones are a known gap in these copies; in checked studies unresolved V genes cover under half, and the rest lacks a known reason. Within this sample are 70,000 or so clones, with around 86% of them counted one time only. The ten largest account for approximately 11% of the sample. Sequenced: peripheral blood. The receptors were gathered from a woman aged 18-30 years with acute or convalescent COVID-19.

This chain uses TRBV6-5 with TRBJ2-7, with 12 bases fitting TRBD1. The CDR3 contains 14 residues. J lost 6 bases, V lost 6 bases, and 6 bases had no gene match. The germline V gene encodes CDR1 MNHEY and CDR2 SVGAGI. The CDR3 sequence is CASSKGQGAFEQYF. The CDR3 region has the DNA TGTGCCAGCAGCAAGGGACAGGGGGCTTTCGAGCAGTACTTC.

V usage is TRBV9 and J usage is TRBJ1-1; 9 nucleotides match TRBD1. In germline, CDR1 is SGDLS, CDR2 YYNGEE. This CDR3 has 13 residues. Trimming took 4 bases from V and 5 from J; bases not matched to a gene: 3. The CDR3 bases are TGTGCCAGCAGCATCGACAGGGGGACTGAAGCTTTCTTT. Translated, it gives CASSIDRGTEAFF.

This rearrangement joins TRBV28 to TRBJ1-1, with D possibly TRBD1 on 5 matching bases. V gave up 8 bases and J gave up 1 base, with 11 bases separating them. CDR3 length: 13 residues. Germline V gene lookup returns CDR1 MDHEN and CDR2 SYDVKM. The CDR3 DNA is TGTGCCAGCGGGGGAGGGAGGAACACTGAAGCTTTCTTT. Residues: CASGGGRNTEAFF. Supplemented by reference TRBV28 and TRBJ1-1, the full variable domain reads DVKVTQSSRYLVKRTGEKVFLECVQDMDHENMFWYRQDPGLGLRLIYFSYDVKMKEKGDIPEGYSVSREKKERFSLILESASTNQTSMYLCASGGGRNTEAFFGQGTRLTVV.

This chain connects TRBV7-9 to TRBJ1-1; D is undetermined. Trimming removed 5 bases at V and 1 base at J, with 8 bases between. The germline V gene has CDR1 SEHNR and CDR2 FQNEAQ (reference sequence). CDR3 length: 13 residues. This CDR3 is CASSQVGNTEAFF. The CDR3, as DNA: TGTGCCAGCAGCCAGGTGGGGAACACTGAAGCTTTCTTT.

This chain connects TRBV6-5 to TRBJ2-7, with 12 nucleotides matching TRBD2. The ends lost 4 bases at V and 2 bases at J; junction bases unmatched: 6. Per germline, CDR1 MNHEY and CDR2 SVGAGI. This CDR3 is 16 amino acids long. CDR3 in amino acids: CASSSGLAGIPYEQYF. The CDR3 DNA reads as TGTGCCAGCAGTTCAGGACTAGCGGGAATCCCCTACGAGCAGTACTTC.